These 27 T cell receptor beta chains were all obtained from the same sample, sequenced in a study of Graves' ophthalmopathy and Graves' hyperthyroidism. Transcripts of RNA were the source for amplifying TCR beta CDR3 regions. First-round RT-PCR with HTBI primers preceded a second-round multiplex PCR. TCRdb itself ran the multiplex PCR reads through MiXCR, one entry per CDR3 protein. This table holds 600,000 to 700,000 distinct CDR3 sequences, under 50% found once. Input material: peripheral blood. These receptors all stem from an adult man with Graves' ophthalmopathy.

This clonotype was recorded at least ten times. The chain employs TRBV5-1 and TRBJ1-1; TRBD1 aligns across 7 bases. The CDR3 consists of 14 residues. Germline values: CDR1 SGHRS, CDR2 YFSETQ. After removal of 4 bases from V and 2 bases from J, the junction contained 5 bases not matched to a gene. CDR3 loop: CASSRTGENTEAFF. DNA for the CDR3: TGCGCCAGCAGCCGGACAGGAGAAAACACTGAAGCTTTCTTT.

There are many counts of this clonotype. This chain connects TRBV11-2 to TRBJ1-4; tentatively, D is TRBD1 (6 bases). Trimming pared 1 base from V and 7 bases from J, leaving 13 bases between. Germline assignment: CDR1 SGHAT and CDR2 FQNNGV. The CDR3 runs to 15 residues. CDR3 in DNA: TGTGCCAGCAGCTTAGGGGCCAGGGGTGGTGAAAAACTGTTTTTT. Amino acids: CASSLGARGGEKLFF.

This clonotype was recorded at least ten times. The rearrangement uses TRBV6-5 and TRBJ1-1; D is unresolved. This CDR3 region has 15 residues. Germline V lookup: CDR1 MNHEY, CDR2 SVGAGI. Trimming left V 0 bases short and J 0 bases short, with 8 bases between. This CDR3 reads CASSYSISVNTEAFF. The CDR3 nucleotides read TGTGCCAGCAGTTACTCGATTTCGGTGAACACTGAAGCTTTCTTT.

The chain recombines TRBV9 with TRBJ2-1; perhaps TRBD2 as D (5 bases). The germline V gene encodes CDR1 SGDLS and CDR2 YYNGEE. V lost 4 bases, J lost 8 bases, and 22 bases lay in between. The CDR3 is 16 residues long. The CDR3 reads CASSLSRAVPWDEQFF. DNA for the CDR3: TGTGCCAGCAGCTTAAGTAGAGCGGTACCTTGGGATGAGCAGTTCTTC.

The chain carries TRBV10-3 and TRBJ2-7, with TRBD1 as a possible D gene (7 bases). Trimming removed 10 bases from V and 3 bases from J, with 22 bases in between. From germline, CDR1 is ENHRY and CDR2 SYGVKD. The CDR3 totals 15 residues. CDR3 DNA: TGTGCCAGCAGCTTAGGAGGGGGCAATCTCTACGAGCAGTACTTC. It specifies CASSLGGGNLYEQYF.

The rearrangement uses TRBV9 and TRBJ1-6; possible D gene TRBD1, 6 bases. CDR1 and CDR2 (germline): SGDLS, YYNGEE. There are 14 residues in the CDR3. Trimming took off 4 bases at V and 10 bases at J, with 15 bases between the two ends. The CDR3 reads CASSHTGKESPLHF. CDR3 sequence (DNA): TGTGCCAGCAGCCATACAGGGAAGGAATCACCCCTCCACTTT.

In its sample, this clonotype was seen once. The V gene is TRBV29-1, the J gene TRBJ1-1, with a weak D call TRBD1 (6 bases). V was clipped by 7 bases and J by 1 base, with 13 bases between them. This CDR3 spans 13 amino acids. Germline loops: CDR1 SQVTM, CDR2 ANQGSEA. CDR3 amino acids: CSALTRGNTEAFF. CDR3 in DNA: TGCAGCGCCTTAACCAGGGGGAACACTGAAGCTTTCTTT.

This clonotype was observed a handful of times. Given a much more abundant clone one base away, this may be a read error. The missing conserved phenylalanine or tryptophan at the end of this CDR3 makes a read error likely. The chain employs TRBV7-2 and TRBJ1-1; D might be TRBD1 (5 bases). The germline V and J ends were trimmed by 1 base and 4 bases, with 10 bases remaining between them. This CDR3 has 14 residues. CDR1 SGHTA and CDR2 FQGNSA come from the germline V gene. The CDR3 reads CASSLGGWVTEAFL. In DNA, the CDR3 is TGTGCCAGCAGCTTAGGGGGCTGGGTCACTGAAGCTTTCCTT.

The chain couples TRBV30 to TRBJ1-2, with a possible D match to TRBD1 (6 bases). The CDR3 loop spans 13 amino acids. Germline V lookup: CDR1 GTSNPN, CDR2 SVGIG (reference sequence). The germline V and J ends were trimmed by 3 bases and 6 bases, with 14 bases remaining between them. The CDR3 protein is CAWRTGWSDGYTF. The CDR3 DNA reads as TGTGCCTGGAGAACAGGGTGGAGCGATGGCTACACCTTC. The full variable domain, completed using reference TRBV30 and TRBJ1-2, is SQTIHQWPATLVQPVGSPLSLECTVEGTSNPNLYWYRQAAGRGLQLLFYSVGIGQISSEVPQNLSASRPQDRQFILSSKKLLLSDSGFYLCAWRTGWSDGYTFGSGTRLTVV.

Comment on this clonotype: This may be a read error, as it is one base from a much larger clone. This chain connects TRBV10-3 to TRBJ2-7; 14 positions match TRBD2. The germline V gene encodes CDR1 ENHRY and CDR2 SYGVKD. The CDR3 consists of 15 residues. The CDR3 is CASRGLAGGSYKQYF. Written as DNA, the CDR3 is TGTGCCAGCAGAGGACTAGCGGGGGGCTCCTACAAGCAGTACTTC.

The rearrangement joins TRBV13 to TRBJ2-2, with 12 bases lining up with TRBD2. This CDR3 region has 15 residues. V lost 5 bases, J lost 9 bases, and 7 bases stayed unmatched. Per germline, CDR1 PRHDT and CDR2 FYEKMQ (reference sequence). The CDR3 sequence: CASSPRTSGARELFF. DNA of the CDR3: TGTGCCAGCAGCCCGCGGACTAGCGGGGCCCGGGAGCTGTTTTTT.

The chain couples TRBV7-2 to TRBJ2-7, with D perhaps assigned TRBD1 or TRBD2 (5 bases each). With the DNA end fitting TRBJ2-1 better, the J assignment may be wrong. This CDR3 is 13 amino acids long. CDR1 SGHTA and CDR2 FQGNSA come from the germline V gene. Written as DNA, the CDR3 is TGTGCCAGCAGTTCGGGGCTAGCAGGTTGGCAGTTCTTC. It specifies CASSSGLAGWQFF.

This chain links TRBV20-1 with TRBJ2-5; 8 bases agree with TRBD2. CDR3 length: 14 residues. The germline V gene has CDR1 DFQATT and CDR2 SNEGSKA (reference sequence). The ends lost 5 bases at V and 2 bases at J; junction bases unmatched: 7. In DNA, the CDR3 is TGCAGTGCTCACTCTAGCGGGCTTCAAGAGACCCAGTACTTC. Amino acid sequence: CSAHSSGLQETQYF.

This clonotype appeared many times. The rearrangement links TRBV20-1 to TRBJ1-1; possible D gene TRBD1, 5 bases. Looked up from germline, CDR1 is DFQATT and CDR2 is SNEGSKA (reference sequence). The CDR3 runs to 12 residues. V lost 6 bases, J lost 4 bases, and 12 bases lay in between. The CDR3 DNA sequence: TGCAGTGCCGGGGGTCATGGCACTGAAGCTTTCTTT. It is translated as CSAGGHGTEAFF.

This clonotype was counted once. The chain joins TRBV10-3 to TRBJ2-7, with TRBD2 matching 12 bases. Germline V CDR1 and CDR2: ENHRY, SYGVKD. The CDR3 is 14 amino acids. V trimming: 6 bases; J trimming: 3 bases; junction bases outside the gene matches: 3. The CDR3 here is CAISTTSGGYEQYF. In DNA, the CDR3 is TGTGCCATCAGCACGACTAGCGGGGGCTACGAGCAGTACTTC.

This clonotype was recorded many times. The chain recombines TRBV10-3 with TRBJ1-1; 7 bases align to TRBD1. Germline trimming cut 4 bases from V and 2 bases from J; bases unmatched to any gene: 10. The CDR3 covers 16 residues. The V gene's germline CDR1 is ENHRY and CDR2 SYGVKD. The CDR3 region is CAISAYRGLDNTEAFF. DNA of the CDR3: TGTGCCATCAGTGCCTACAGGGGACTGGATAACACTGAAGCTTTCTTT.

This clonotype was seen more than once but under ten times. This rearrangement joins TRBV5-1 to TRBJ2-5; 7 nucleotides agree with TRBD2. The junction had 9 bases not matched to a gene; V was cut back by 4 bases and J by 0 bases. The CDR3 consists of 16 residues. CDR1 is SGHRS, CDR2 YFSETQ, per germline. CDR3 in amino acids: CASSPGTGGYQETQYF. CDR3 nucleotide sequence: TGCGCCAGCAGCCCGGGGACGGGGGGTTACCAAGAGACCCAGTACTTC.

The chain couples TRBV14 to TRBJ2-5, with 8 bases matching TRBD1. The CDR3 contains 15 residues. V lost 4 bases, J lost 5 bases, and 9 bases stayed unmatched. The germline V gene encodes CDR1 SGHDN and CDR2 FVKESK. The CDR3: CASSRSTGAIETQYF. The CDR3, as DNA: TGTGCCAGCAGCCGTTCGACAGGGGCAATTGAGACCCAGTACTTC.

J is TRBJ1-3 and V is TRBV10-3, with a tentative D call TRBD1 (5 bases). Germline V gene data show CDR1 as ENHRY and CDR2 as SYGVKD. The CDR3 has 14 residues. V dropped 0 bases and J dropped 12 bases, with 15 bases sitting between them. CDR3 in amino acids: CAISESGTGVSIYF. The CDR3 DNA is TGTGCCATCAGTGAGTCAGGGACGGGAGTCAGCATATATTTT.

The V gene is TRBV15, the J gene TRBJ2-5, with D unclear. V was trimmed by 2 bases and J by 7 bases, leaving 5 bases between them. This CDR3 spans 11 amino acids. From germline, CDR1 is LNHNV and CDR2 YYDKDF (reference sequence). The CDR3 DNA reads TGTGCCACCAGCAGACCCGGGACCCAGTACTTC. Its translation: CATSRPGTQYF.

A word on this clonotype: A read error may account for a junction end that differs from germline. The chain carries TRBV10-3 and TRBJ2-5, with a weak D call TRBD1 (6 bases). The CDR3 has 15 amino acids. The V gene's germline CDR1 is ENHRY and CDR2 SYGVKD. The CDR3 is CASSYSSGARETQYF. The CDR3 DNA follows: TGTGCCAGCAGTTACTCGTCAGGGGCGCGGGAGACCCAGTACTTC.

This clonotype was detected many times. The chain uses TRBV10-3 and TRBJ1-2; D remains unclear. The CDR3 has 13 amino acids. Germline CDR1 reads ENHRY; CDR2 reads SYGVKD. V dropped 0 bases and J dropped 5 bases, with 7 bases sitting between them. The CDR3 loop is CAISESAEYGYTF. DNA of the CDR3: TGTGCCATCAGTGAGTCGGCAGAGTATGGCTACACCTTC.

About this clonotype: A much larger clone lies a single base off, so this may be a read error. J is TRBJ2-7 and V is TRBV10-3; perhaps TRBD1 as D (6 bases). Trimming removed 8 bases from V and 0 bases from J, with 17 bases in between. The CDR3 has 15 residues. Germline CDR1 reads ENHRY; CDR2 reads SYGVKD. CDR3 in DNA: TGTGCCATCGGTGTTAAGAGGGGGAGCTCCTACGAGCAGTACTTC. Translating it yields CAIGVKRGSSYEQYF.

This clonotype was recorded at least ten times. V is TRBV19 and J is TRBJ1-1; the D gene is possibly TRBD1 (5 bases). V was trimmed by 6 bases and J by 1 base, leaving 12 bases between them. CDR1 is LNHDA, CDR2 SQIVND, per germline (reference sequence). The CDR3 extends over 14 amino acids. Here the CDR3 reads CASRPGRSNTEAFF. Here the CDR3 DNA reads TGTGCCAGTAGGCCGGGACGGTCGAACACTGAAGCTTTCTTT.

The chain carries TRBV2 and TRBJ2-5; perhaps TRBD1 as D (5 bases). The J call may not be correct, given that the DNA end is closer to TRBJ2-1. Germline CDR1 is SNHLY and CDR2 is FYNNEI. This CDR3 spans 14 amino acids. This chain's CDR3 is CASIRTSFYNEQFF. CDR3 DNA: TGTGCCAGCATCAGGACATCCTTTTACAATGAGCAGTTCTTC.

V is TRBV2 and J is TRBJ1-2; D not resolved. The V gene's germline CDR1 is SNHLY and CDR2 FYNNEI. Trimming left V 2 bases short and J 3 bases short, with 13 bases between. The CDR3 totals 15 residues. The CDR3 loop is CASSEYDEQYYGYTF. Written as DNA, the CDR3 is TGTGCCAGCAGTGAATACGACGAGCAGTACTATGGCTACACCTTC.

V and J are TRBV6-5 and TRBJ2-7; D gene unclear. The CDR3 consists of 12 residues. In germline, CDR1 is MNHEY, CDR2 SVGAGI. The V end lost 5 bases, the J end lost 3 bases, and 8 bases lay between the germline ends. The CDR3 nucleotides read TGTGCCAGCAGTCCGGTAAACTACGAGCAGTACTTC. It is translated as CASSPVNYEQYF.